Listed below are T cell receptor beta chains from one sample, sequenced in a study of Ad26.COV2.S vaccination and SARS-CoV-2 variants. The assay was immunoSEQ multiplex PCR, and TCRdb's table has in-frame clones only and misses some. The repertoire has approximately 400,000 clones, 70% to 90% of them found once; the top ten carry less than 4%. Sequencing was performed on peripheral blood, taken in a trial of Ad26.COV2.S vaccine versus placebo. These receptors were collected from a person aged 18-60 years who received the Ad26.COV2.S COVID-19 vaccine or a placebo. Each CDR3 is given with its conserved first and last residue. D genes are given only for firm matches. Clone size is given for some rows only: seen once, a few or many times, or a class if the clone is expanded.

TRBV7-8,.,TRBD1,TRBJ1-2,TGTGCCAGCAGCTTAGCTACAGGGGGCGCCTATGGCTACACCTTC,CASSLATGGAYGYTF
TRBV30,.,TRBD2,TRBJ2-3,TGTGCCTGGAGTCATGGACTAGCGGGAGTCACAGATACGCAGTATTTT,CAWSHGLAGVTDTQYF
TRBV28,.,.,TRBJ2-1,TGTGCCAGCAGTTTACGAACAGGACCGGGGGAGCAGTTCTTC,CASSLRTGPGEQFF
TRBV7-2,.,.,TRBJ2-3,TGTGCCAGCAGCTTCGGGTCATCCTACACAGATACGCAGTATTTT,CASSFGSSYTDTQYF
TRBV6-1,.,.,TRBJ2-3,TGTGCCAGCAGTGACCCCTCCCCTAGCGTCCCCACAGATACGCAGTATTTT,CASSDPSPSVPTDTQYF
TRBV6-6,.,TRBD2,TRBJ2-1,TGTGCCAGCAGAACGTTCTCGGAGCGGGGGGGCAATGAGCAGTTCTTC,CASRTFSERGGNEQFF
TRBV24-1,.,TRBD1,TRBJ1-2,TGTGCCACCAGTAACGGGGGGGACAGGGGCTATGGCTACACCTTC,CATSNGGDRGYGYTF
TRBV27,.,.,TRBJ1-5,TGTGCCAGCAGGGGCGGGGGGGAAGGTCAGCCCCAGCATTTT,CASRGGGEGQPQHF
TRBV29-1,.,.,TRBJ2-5,TGCAGCGTAACCGTAGGAGGGGGGCAAGAGACCCAGTACTTC,CSVTVGGGQETQYF
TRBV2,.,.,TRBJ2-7,TGTGCCAGCAGCTCCTACGAGCAGTACTTC,CASSSYEQYF
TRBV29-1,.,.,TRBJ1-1,TGCAGCGTCATTACAGGGACCTCGAACACTGAAGCTTTCTTT,CSVITGTSNTEAFF
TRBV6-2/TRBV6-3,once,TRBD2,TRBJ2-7,TGTGCCAGCAGTTACTCGAAGATTAGCGGGAAATCCTACGAGCAGTACTTC,CASSYSKISGKSYEQYF
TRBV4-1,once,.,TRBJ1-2,TGCGCCAGCAGCCAAGAAGGGTTTTCTAACTATGGCTACACCTTC,CASSQEGFSNYGYTF
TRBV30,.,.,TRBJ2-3,TGTGCCACCGACGGGGTCTACCCAGATACGCAGTATTTT,CATDGVYPDTQYF
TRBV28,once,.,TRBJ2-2,TGTGCCAGCAGGGGACGGACGAACACCGGGGAGCTGTTTTTT,CASRGRTNTGELFF
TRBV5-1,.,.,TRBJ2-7,TGCGCCAGCAGTGGTGGGGTGACCCTATACTACGAGCAGTACTTC,CASSGGVTLYYEQYF
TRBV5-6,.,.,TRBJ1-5,TGTGCCAGCAGCTTGGGCGTAGGAAGCAATCAGCCCCAGCATTTT,CASSLGVGSNQPQHF